A single sample is the source of the 24 T cell receptor beta chains below, sequenced in a study of cytomegalovirus exposure and HLA in healthy donors. Primers for the PCR totalled 60 Vbeta and 13 Jbeta. Using immunoSEQ multiplex PCR, the repertoire was profiled, and TCRdb retains in-frame clones only, with some absent. The sample holds approximately 200,000 clones, 83% seen once. The sample was PBMCs. These receptors all stem from a girl aged 5 to 17 in good health and CMV-seronegative.

The J gene is TRBJ1-5, the V gene TRBV30; D gene uncertain. V was trimmed by 1 base and J by 3 bases, leaving 7 bases between them. Germline V CDR1 and CDR2: GTSNPN, SVGIG (reference sequence). This CDR3 comprises 13 residues. For the CDR3, the DNA is TGTGCCTGGAGTGGGCAGGACAATCAGCCCCAGCATTTT. This gives the protein CAWSGQDNQPQHF. Looking up the rest from reference TRBV30 and TRBJ1-5 gives the full variable domain: SQTIHQWPATLVQPVGSPLSLECTVEGTSNPNLYWYRQAAGRGLQLLFYSVGIGQISSEVPQNLSASRPQDRQFILSSKKLLLSDSGFYLCAWSGQDNQPQHFGDGTRLSIL.

This chain connects TRBV28 to TRBJ1-1; TRBD1 might be the D (5 bases). Germline CDR1 reads MDHEN; CDR2 reads SYDVKM. Trimming stripped 3 bases from V and 2 bases from J, with 16 bases between. CDR3 length: 16 residues. The chain's CDR3 is CASSLVAGSGNTEAFF. CDR3 sequence (DNA): TGTGCCAGCAGTTTGGTCGCAGGGTCTGGTAACACTGAAGCTTTCTTT.

The chain is built from TRBV28 and TRBJ1-2, with 12 bases identical to TRBD1. CDR1 MDHEN and CDR2 SYDVKM come from the germline V gene. CDR3 length equals 17 residues. V lost 3 bases and J lost 6; bases outside the gene matches: 11. CDR3 DNA sequence: TGTGCCAGCAGTTTCGGGACAGGGGGCTGGCCAGGGGATGGCTACACCTTC. Translated, it gives CASSFGTGGWPGDGYTF.

The chain links TRBV27 to TRBJ2-2, with 13 bases fitting TRBD2. Germline CDR1 MNHEY, CDR2 SMNVEV (reference sequence). V shed 4 bases and J 1 base; nucleotides not matched to a gene: 3. CDR3 length: 17 residues. The DNA for the CDR3 is TGTGCCAGCAGTTACAGACTAGCGGGAGGGAACACCGGGGAGCTGTTTTTT. It translates to CASSYRLAGGNTGELFF.

The chain uses TRBV18 and TRBJ2-7, with D uncertain. The CDR3 totals 14 residues. CDR1 and CDR2 (germline): KGHSH, LQKENI. V was cut by 1 base and J by 6 bases, with 13 bases left in between. CDR3 sequence: CASSPLAGLSEQYF. DNA of the CDR3: TGTGCCAGCTCACCACTGGCAGGCCTCTCCGAGCAGTACTTC.

This rearrangement joins TRBV6-1 to TRBJ2-1; no clear D. From germline, CDR1 is MNHNS and CDR2 SASEGT. The CDR3 is made up of 12 amino acids. Trimming shortened V by 4 bases and J by 6 bases, and 7 bases separated the two germline ends. The CDR3 region is CASSVSSNEQFF. In DNA, the CDR3 is TGTGCCAGCAGTGTTTCTAGCAATGAGCAGTTCTTC.

This clone was recorded only once. The chain is built from TRBV7-2 and TRBJ1-5; D gene unclear. The CDR3 extends over 15 amino acids. With 2 bases removed from V and 7 bases from J, the gap between germline ends came to 15 bases. Per germline, CDR1 SGHTA and CDR2 FQGNSA. The CDR3: CASSLTGSGIQPQHF. The DNA for the CDR3 is TGTGCCAGCAGCTTAACGGGGAGCGGAATCCAGCCCCAGCATTTT. The whole variable domain, remainder taken from reference TRBV7-2 and TRBJ1-5, is GAGVSQSPSNKVTEKGKDVELRCDPISGHTALYWYRQSLGQGLEFLIYFQGNSAPDKSGLPSDRFSAERTGGSVSTLTIQRTQQEDSAVYLCASSLTGSGIQPQHFGDGTRLSIL.

The genes are TRBV7-3 and TRBJ2-1; 8 bases match TRBD2. V shed 5 bases, J shed 0 bases, and the junction held 3 bases outside the gene matches. Germline loops: CDR1 SGHTA, CDR2 FQGTGA. The CDR3 runs 15 residues. The CDR3 region is CASSVSGGSYNEQFF. CDR3 nucleotides: TGTGCCAGCAGCGTCAGCGGGGGCTCCTACAATGAGCAGTTCTTC.

This clone occurred a few times. This chain links TRBV19 with TRBJ2-5; 9 bases are a match to TRBD2. The CDR3 totals 15 residues. The germline V gene encodes CDR1 LNHDA and CDR2 SQIVND (reference sequence). V was clipped by 7 bases and J by 5 bases; unmatched bases: 11. CDR3 nucleotides: TGTGCCAGTAACTCTGGAGCGGGGGGTAGCGAGACCCAGTACTTC. It codes for CASNSGAGGSETQYF.

The J gene is TRBJ1-1, the V gene TRBV28, with D hard to call. The length of the CDR3 is 15 residues. The V gene lost 5 bases and the J gene lost 3 bases, with 16 bases spanning the gap. Per the germline V gene, CDR1 is MDHEN and CDR2 is SYDVKM. The CDR3 DNA reads as TGTGCCAGCAGTAAAGCCTCCGTATTAGACACTGAAGCTTTCTTT. This gives the protein CASSKASVLDTEAFF.

The chain uses TRBV2 and TRBJ2-2, with 7 nucleotides matching TRBD1. V gave up 5 bases and J gave up 5 bases; unmatched junction bases: 17. Germline CDR1 and CDR2: SNHLY and FYNNEI. The CDR3 has 18 residues. The CDR3 region has the DNA TGTGCCAGCAGTCTGAACGGTCTGACAGGGCCTAGGACCGGGGAGCTGTTTTTT. Its protein product is CASSLNGLTGPRTGELFF.

The chain employs TRBV5-1 and TRBJ2-5; 14 bases agree with TRBD2. Germline values: CDR1 SGHRS, CDR2 YFSETQ. The CDR3 length is 17 residues. After removal of 4 bases from V and 5 bases from J, the junction contained 10 bases not matched to a gene. CDR3 in DNA: TGCGCCAGCAGCCCCGGGACTAGCGGGAGACGCAGGGAGACCCAGTACTTC. This encodes CASSPGTSGRRRETQYF.

This chain uses TRBV27 with TRBJ2-7, with D perhaps matching TRBD1 (6 bases). The V and J ends lost 5 bases and 2 bases respectively, with 7 bases between them. The CDR3 contains 12 residues. The germline V gene has CDR1 MNHEY and CDR2 SMNVEV (reference sequence). The chain's CDR3 is CASSRDTYEQYF. CDR3 coding DNA: TGTGCCAGCAGTAGGGACACCTACGAGCAGTACTTC.

The chain joins TRBV21-1 to TRBJ1-1; the DNA was not used to check the table's D call, TRBD1. TRBV21-1 is a known pseudogene. This CDR3 region has 15 residues. The chain's CDR3 is CASSLVTGCPTEAFF. The CDR3 bases are TGTGCCAGCAGCTTGGTGACAGGGTGCCCCACTGAAGCTTTCTTT.

CDR3 sequence: CASSLEEGEAFF. In nucleotides, the CDR3 is TGTGCCAGCAGCTTGGAGGAGGGTGAAGCTTTCTTT. The V gene is TRBV5-5, the J gene TRBJ1-1; D call uncertain. Germline assignment: CDR1 SGHKS and CDR2 YYEKEE (reference sequence). The ends were cut back, 0 bases at V and 7 bases at J, with 7 bases in the middle. The length of the CDR3 is 12 residues.

The V gene is TRBV28, the J gene TRBJ1-2, with D possibly being TRBD1 (6 bases). CDR1 is MDHEN, CDR2 SYDVKM, per germline. The CDR3 is made up of 13 amino acids. Trimming removed 2 bases from V and 5 bases from J, with 9 bases in between. CDR3 in amino acids: CASSLGQPYGYTF. CDR3 in DNA: TGTGCCAGCAGTTTAGGACAGCCGTATGGCTACACCTTC.

This clone has a single count. The chain carries TRBV27 and TRBJ1-1; D remains ambiguous. Trimming removed 3 bases from V and 5 bases from J, with 19 bases in between. This CDR3 comprises 16 residues. Germline lookup yields CDR1 MNHEY and CDR2 SMNVEV (reference sequence). CDR3 region: CASSFIPALVGTEAFF. CDR3 nucleotide sequence: TGTGCCAGCAGTTTTATACCCGCCTTGGTCGGTACTGAAGCTTTCTTT.

Here the CDR3 reads CASSYRGRSTYNSPLHF. The CDR3 coding sequence is TGTGCCAGCAGTTACAGGGGGCGCAGCACGTATAATTCACCCCTCCACTTT. The chain links TRBV27 to TRBJ1-6; 9 positions agree with TRBD1. Germline assignment: CDR1 MNHEY and CDR2 SMNVEV (reference sequence). The junction had 8 bases not matched to a gene; V was cut back by 4 bases and J by 4 bases. CDR3 length equals 17 residues.

This clone was seen a single time. The chain links TRBV23-1 to TRBJ2-6, with 8 positions matching TRBD1. TRBV23-1 is an ORF for which the function is uncertain. V was clipped by 8 bases and J by 1 base; unmatched bases: 13. This CDR3 comprises 18 residues. The CDR3 is CASVSNRDRMSGANVLTF. The CDR3 DNA follows: TGCGCCAGCGTATCAAACCGGGACAGGATGTCTGGGGCCAACGTCCTGACTTTC.

This rearrangement joins TRBV7-6 to TRBJ2-7; the D gene is possibly TRBD2 (6 bases). Trimming shortened V by 5 bases and J by 3 bases, and 17 bases separated the two germline ends. This CDR3 is built from 15 residues. CDR1 and CDR2 from the germline V gene are SGHVS and FNYEAQ. The CDR3 loop is CASSPSKDYHYEQYF. The CDR3 coding sequence is TGTGCCAGCAGCCCTTCAAAGGACTATCACTACGAGCAGTACTTC.

The chain joins TRBV7-2 to TRBJ2-1; 8 nucleotides match TRBD2. Germline V gene sequence: CDR1 SGHTA, CDR2 FQGNSA. The CDR3 loop spans 17 amino acids. V gave up 3 bases and J gave up 4 bases; unmatched junction bases: 11. The CDR3 here is CASSFRHGAGVYNEQFF. As DNA, the CDR3 is TGTGCCAGCAGCTTTAGGCACGGAGCGGGGGTGTACAATGAGCAGTTCTTC.

This sequence joins TRBV7-9 and TRBJ2-7; TRBD2 might be the D (5 bases). Germline V gene data show CDR1 as SEHNR and CDR2 as FQNEAQ (reference sequence). V lost 3 bases to trimming and J lost 2 bases, with 17 bases between them. The CDR3 is 16 amino acids. The CDR3 DNA follows: TGTGCCAGCAGCTTGGGATATGGACTCAATCCCTACGAGCAGTACTTC. It is translated as CASSLGYGLNPYEQYF.

This clone occurred a few times. This specimen includes other DNA sequences encoding the same CDR3. The genes are TRBV7-8 and TRBJ2-7; 7 positions agree with TRBD1. The CDR3 runs 15 residues. Germline values: CDR1 SGHVS, CDR2 FQNEAQ. The junction had 3 bases not matched to a gene; V was cut back by 1 base and J by 0 bases. The CDR3 sequence is CASSLGQGPSYEQYF. The CDR3 region has the DNA TGTGCCAGCAGCTTAGGACAGGGCCCCTCCTACGAGCAGTACTTC.

This sequence joins TRBV2 and TRBJ2-3; 11 bases align to TRBD1. The CDR3 is made up of 16 amino acids. The trim removed 5 bases at V and 5 bases at J, leaving 9 bases unmatched. Per the germline V gene, CDR1 is SNHLY and CDR2 is FYNNEI. CDR3 sequence (DNA): TGTGCCAGCAGTCTCCGGGACAGGGGGAGGAAAGATACGCAGTATTTT. It is translated as CASSLRDRGRKDTQYF.